This entry describes one TCR beta chain. Its antigen is not known. The CDR3 has 14 residues. Germline V gene lookup returns CDR1 MNHNY and CDR2 SVGAGI (reference sequence). V was trimmed by 6 bases and J by 5 bases, leaving 14 bases between them. The protocol was immunoSEQ multiplex PCR, while the TCRdb copy is restricted to in-frame clones and leaves out a portion. The sample has just over 2,000,000 clones, 85% to 95% seen once. This entry belongs to a study of shared clonotypes between healthy human individuals. Across the study: Donors had three CD4 naive, three CD4 memory, two CD8 naive and one CD8 memory plate apiece.

Study findings and constraints: Naive subsets tended to show greater estimated richness than memory subsets. Shared across a few donors were around 5% of the naive CD4 clonotypes. Sorted-subset sequencing, rarefaction showed, was incomplete despite large depth.

The sequence derives from a man between 18 and 35 years old in good health. This sequence joins TRBV6-6 and TRBJ1-5, with a tentative D call TRBD1 (5 bases). The sequencing sample was made of naive CD4+ T cells sorted from blood. Stated subset: CD45RA+ positively selected. The CDR3 bases are TGTGCCAGCAGGGCCATTAGGGGATATCAGCCCCAGCATTTT. Protein product: CASRAIRGYQPQHF.